This T cell receptor (beta chain) was obtained from a study of T cells expressing NK-cell markers. Study as a whole: Sorted CD3+CD56-NKG2C+, CD3+CD56+NKG2C- and CD3+CD56+NKG2C+ T cells were the source of the TCR beta repertoires. Seropositivity for HCMV was found in seven of the eight sequenced donors, with one seronegative.

Each CDR3 protein gets one entry in TCRdb, which reprocessed the 5' RACE reads and gives no DNA. In total, the table holds fewer than 400,000 distinct CDR3 sequences. Comments on this clonotype: Its antigen is not identified.

General study results and limits: Roughly 1.0-7.0% of CD8+ T cells in over five donors belonged to dominant NKG2C+ clonotypes.

This CDR3 is 15 amino acids long. Germline CDR1 reads SGHVS; CDR2 reads FNYEAQ. This chain uses TRBV7-6 with TRBJ2-1; the TRBD2 assignment by TCRdb is unverifiable without DNA. The sequenced sample consisted of blood T cells: a sorted CD56 or NKG2C T cell subset, CD4+ or CD8+ T cells, or bulk PBMC T cells (not recorded which). This clonotype was sampled from a man aged 18 to 69 in good health. This chain's CDR3 is CASSSRLVPYNEQFF.